A selection of T cell receptor beta chains follows, all from one sample in a study of high-grade serous ovarian cancer treatment subgroups. Produced via immunoSEQ multiplex PCR; TCRdb's table is partial and in-frame only. The sample has about 11,000 clones, about four fifths seen once. The sequenced material came from tumor tissue. These receptors were taken from a human donor with high-grade serous ovarian cancer. Both conserved end residues are part of each CDR3. The D gene is left open where the match is weak. Not all rows give a size; the values are once, few, many and, for expanded clones, a class.

cdr3_aa: CASSLFGRGQDQPQHF
cdr3_nt: TGTGCCAGCAGCTTATTTGGCAGGGGGCAGGATCAGCCCCAGCATTTT
cdr3_length: 16
j_call: TRBJ1-5
v_call: TRBV11-3
d_call: TRBD1
clone_size: .

cdr3_aa: CASSFPERTSGGYTF
cdr3_nt: TGTGCCAGCAGTTTCCCCGAACGGACTTCTGGCGGCTACACCTTC
cdr3_length: 15
j_call: TRBJ1-2
v_call: TRBV28
d_call: .
clone_size: few

cdr3_aa: CASSTHRGGARTEAFF
cdr3_nt: TGTGCCAGCAGTACCCACAGGGGGGGGGCGCGCACTGAAGCTTTCTTT
cdr3_length: 16
j_call: TRBJ1-1
v_call: TRBV27
d_call: TRBD1
clone_size: .

cdr3_aa: CASSFLEGDRRNNEQFF
cdr3_nt: TGTGCCAGCAGCTTCCTCGAGGGGGACAGGCGAAACAATGAGCAGTTCTTC
cdr3_length: 17
j_call: TRBJ2-1
v_call: TRBV7-9
d_call: TRBD1
clone_size: .

cdr3_aa: CASSLGVGVDTQYF
cdr3_nt: TGTGCCAGCAGTTTGGGGGTCGGAGTAGATACGCAGTATTTT
cdr3_length: 14
j_call: TRBJ2-3
v_call: TRBV27
d_call: .
clone_size: .

cdr3_aa: CASSLEGRGTEAFF
cdr3_nt: TGCGCCAGCAGCTTGGAGGGAAGGGGCACTGAAGCTTTCTTT
cdr3_length: 14
j_call: TRBJ1-1
v_call: TRBV5-1
d_call: .
clone_size: .

cdr3_aa: CASSIGTSGRTEQYF
cdr3_nt: TGTGCCAGTAGTATCGGAACTAGCGGGAGAACCGAGCAGTACTTC
cdr3_length: 15
j_call: TRBJ2-7
v_call: TRBV19
d_call: TRBD2
clone_size: .

cdr3_aa: CASSPQGSGEQFF
cdr3_nt: TGTGCCAGCTCACCACAGGGATCAGGTGAGCAGTTCTTC
cdr3_length: 13
j_call: TRBJ2-1
v_call: TRBV18
d_call: .
clone_size: .

cdr3_aa: CSVAWGFRAEQYF
cdr3_nt: TGCAGCGTTGCCTGGGGGTTTCGGGCCGAGCAGTACTTC
cdr3_length: 13
j_call: TRBJ2-7
v_call: TRBV29-1
d_call: .
clone_size: once

cdr3_aa: CASSPLAGSYNEQFF
cdr3_nt: TGTGCCAGCAGCCCCCTAGCGGGATCCTACAATGAGCAGTTCTTC
cdr3_length: 15
j_call: TRBJ2-1
v_call: TRBV7-2
d_call: TRBD2
clone_size: .

cdr3_aa: CASSPLRTSGSRNEQFF
cdr3_nt: TGTGCCAGCTCACCCTTAAGGACTAGCGGGAGTCGCAATGAGCAGTTCTTC
cdr3_length: 17
j_call: TRBJ2-1
v_call: TRBV18
d_call: TRBD2
clone_size: .

cdr3_aa: CASSFGGNTIYF
cdr3_nt: TGTGCCAGCAGCTTTGGGGGAAACACCATATATTTT
cdr3_length: 12
j_call: TRBJ1-3
v_call: TRBV7-9
d_call: .
clone_size: .

cdr3_aa: CASSVGQSNQPQHF
cdr3_nt: TGTGCCAGCAGCGTAGGACAGAGCAATCAGCCCCAGCATTTT
cdr3_length: 14
j_call: TRBJ1-5
v_call: TRBV9
d_call: .
clone_size: .

cdr3_aa: CASSPRDAYGYTF
cdr3_nt: TGTGCCAGCAGCCCCAGGGACGCCTATGGCTACACCTTC
cdr3_length: 13
j_call: TRBJ1-2
v_call: TRBV5-5
d_call: .
clone_size: .

cdr3_aa: CASSLRNEQFF
cdr3_nt: TGTGCCAGTAGTCTCCGGAATGAGCAGTTCTTC
cdr3_length: 11
j_call: TRBJ2-1
v_call: TRBV19
d_call: .
clone_size: .

cdr3_aa: CASSLYNEQFF
cdr3_nt: TGTGCCAGCAGCCTGTACAATGAGCAGTTCTTC
cdr3_length: 11
j_call: TRBJ2-1
v_call: TRBV9
d_call: .
clone_size: few

cdr3_aa: CASRETLAGGLFF
cdr3_nt: TGCGCCAGCAGAGAAACCCTAGCGGGAGGTTTGTTCTTC
cdr3_length: 13
j_call: TRBJ2-1
v_call: TRBV10-1
d_call: TRBD2
clone_size: .

cdr3_aa: CAISASGKETQYF
cdr3_nt: TGTGCCATCAGTGCCAGCGGGAAAGAGACCCAGTACTTC
cdr3_length: 13
j_call: TRBJ2-5
v_call: TRBV10-3
d_call: TRBD2
clone_size: .

cdr3_aa: CASSNQGHQPQHF
cdr3_nt: TGTGCCAGTAGTAATCAGGGGCATCAGCCCCAGCATTTT
cdr3_length: 13
j_call: TRBJ1-5
v_call: TRBV19
d_call: .
clone_size: .

cdr3_aa: CASSLSSGTGSDTQYF
cdr3_nt: TGTGCCAGCAGCCTAAGTTCCGGGACAGGGTCCGATACGCAGTATTTT
cdr3_length: 16
j_call: TRBJ2-3
v_call: TRBV5-4
d_call: TRBD1
clone_size: few

cdr3_aa: CASKGSGNYGYTF
cdr3_nt: TGTGCCAGCAAAGGCAGCGGGAACTATGGCTACACCTTC
cdr3_length: 13
j_call: TRBJ1-2
v_call: TRBV6-5
d_call: .
clone_size: .

cdr3_aa: CASSLEATVYEQYF
cdr3_nt: TGCGCCAGCAGCTTGGAAGCCACCGTCTACGAGCAGTACTTC
cdr3_length: 14
j_call: TRBJ2-7
v_call: TRBV5-1
d_call: .
clone_size: .

cdr3_aa: CASNPTASHKYF
cdr3_nt: TGTGCCAGCAACCCCACCGCCTCCCACAAGTACTTC
cdr3_length: 12
j_call: TRBJ2-5
v_call: TRBV2
d_call: .
clone_size: once

cdr3_aa: CASRLDRVEQETQYF
cdr3_nt: TGTGCCAGCAGACTCGACAGGGTTGAGCAAGAGACCCAGTACTTC
cdr3_length: 15
j_call: TRBJ2-5
v_call: TRBV6-6
d_call: TRBD1
clone_size: .

cdr3_aa: CASSLGDRPSPLHF
cdr3_nt: TGCGCCAGCAGCTTGGGGGACAGGCCTTCACCCCTCCACTTT
cdr3_length: 14
j_call: TRBJ1-6
v_call: TRBV5-1
d_call: TRBD1
clone_size: .

cdr3_aa: CASSPTSGIRMYEQYF
cdr3_nt: TGTGCCAGCAGCCCAACTAGCGGGATTAGAATGTACGAGCAGTACTTC
cdr3_length: 16
j_call: TRBJ2-7
v_call: TRBV7-9
d_call: TRBD2
clone_size: .

cdr3_aa: CASSLGTGLAETQYF
cdr3_nt: TGTGCCAGCAGTTTGGGGACAGGGTTGGCAGAGACCCAGTACTTC
cdr3_length: 15
j_call: TRBJ2-5
v_call: TRBV28
d_call: TRBD1
clone_size: .

cdr3_aa: CASSGTQKETQYF
cdr3_nt: TGTGCCAGCAGCGGAACACAGAAAGAGACCCAGTACTTC
cdr3_length: 13
j_call: TRBJ2-5
v_call: TRBV2
d_call: .
clone_size: .

cdr3_aa: CASSLVDGQPQHF
cdr3_nt: TGTGCCAGCAGCTTAGTGGACGGTCAGCCCCAGCATTTT
cdr3_length: 13
j_call: TRBJ1-5
v_call: TRBV7-6
d_call: .
clone_size: few

cdr3_aa: CASSQRTGAIYEQYF
cdr3_nt: TGTGCCAGCAGTCAAAGGACAGGGGCCATCTACGAGCAGTACTTC
cdr3_length: 15
j_call: TRBJ2-7
v_call: TRBV6-1
d_call: TRBD1
clone_size: .

cdr3_aa: CASSLGTDYEQYF
cdr3_nt: TGTGCCAGCAGCTTAGGGACAGACTACGAGCAGTACTTC
cdr3_length: 13
j_call: TRBJ2-7
v_call: TRBV11-2
d_call: .
clone_size: .

cdr3_aa: CASSWPRTSGNNEQFF
cdr3_nt: TGCGCCAGCAGTTGGCCACGGACTAGCGGTAACAATGAGCAGTTCTTC
cdr3_length: 16
j_call: TRBJ2-1
v_call: TRBV4-1
d_call: TRBD2
clone_size: .

cdr3_aa: CASSITASAQGYEQFF
cdr3_nt: TGTGCCAGTAGTATTACGGCTAGCGCCCAAGGGTATGAGCAGTTCTTC
cdr3_length: 16
j_call: TRBJ2-1
v_call: TRBV19
d_call: .
clone_size: .

cdr3_aa: CASTGLGAYGYTF
cdr3_nt: TGTGCCAGCACCGGGTTGGGGGCCTATGGCTACACCTTC
cdr3_length: 13
j_call: TRBJ1-2
v_call: TRBV6-5
d_call: .
clone_size: .

cdr3_aa: CASSASWKISNQPQHF
cdr3_nt: TGTGCCAGCAGTGCCAGCTGGAAGATCAGCAATCAGCCCCAGCATTTT
cdr3_length: 16
j_call: TRBJ1-5
v_call: TRBV6-1
d_call: .
clone_size: once

cdr3_aa: CASSWDFRVEQETQYF
cdr3_nt: TGTGCCAGCAGCTGGGATTTTAGGGTAGAGCAAGAGACCCAGTACTTC
cdr3_length: 16
j_call: TRBJ2-5
v_call: TRBV11-2
d_call: .
clone_size: .

cdr3_aa: CAPRGGIRQPQHF
cdr3_nt: TGTGCCCCGAGGGGGGGGATTCGGCAGCCCCAGCATTTT
cdr3_length: 13
j_call: TRBJ1-5
v_call: TRBV19
d_call: .
clone_size: .

cdr3_aa: CSVDGSGANVLTF
cdr3_nt: TGCAGCGTTGACGGCTCTGGGGCCAACGTCCTGACTTTC
cdr3_length: 13
j_call: TRBJ2-6
v_call: TRBV29-1
d_call: .
clone_size: .

cdr3_aa: CAWTPIPGNTIYF
cdr3_nt: TGTGCCTGGACGCCGATCCCTGGAAACACCATATATTTT
cdr3_length: 13
j_call: TRBJ1-3
v_call: TRBV30
d_call: .
clone_size: .

cdr3_aa: CAASPSDSYEQYF
cdr3_nt: TGTGCCGCATCACCGTCGGACTCCTACGAGCAGTACTTC
cdr3_length: 13
j_call: TRBJ2-7
v_call: TRBV28
d_call: .
clone_size: .

cdr3_aa: CARRLAGGSGANVLTF
cdr3_nt: TGTGCCCGTAGACTAGCGGGAGGTTCAGGGGCCAACGTCCTGACTTTC
cdr3_length: 16
j_call: TRBJ2-6
v_call: TRBV30
d_call: TRBD2
clone_size: .

cdr3_aa: CASSPTERGTFEQYF
cdr3_nt: TGTGCCAGCAGTCCGACGGAGCGGGGTACGTTCGAGCAGTACTTC
cdr3_length: 15
j_call: TRBJ2-7
v_call: TRBV6-5
d_call: TRBD2
clone_size: .

cdr3_aa: CSVLDRLLNTEAFF
cdr3_nt: TGCAGCGTTTTGGACAGACTGCTGAACACTGAAGCTTTCTTT
cdr3_length: 14
j_call: TRBJ1-1
v_call: TRBV29-1
d_call: .
clone_size: few

cdr3_aa: CASSHDTRETQYF
cdr3_nt: TGCGCCAGCAGCCACGACACAAGGGAGACCCAGTACTTC
cdr3_length: 13
j_call: TRBJ2-5
v_call: TRBV4-1
d_call: .
clone_size: .

cdr3_aa: CASSLVGGGSQETQYF
cdr3_nt: TGTGCCAGCAGCTTAGTGGGTGGGGGGAGCCAAGAGACCCAGTACTTC
cdr3_length: 16
j_call: TRBJ2-5
v_call: TRBV7-8
d_call: .
clone_size: .

cdr3_aa: CASSLSAGGYYNEQFF
cdr3_nt: TGTGCCAGCAGTCTTTCAGCGGGAGGGTACTACAATGAGCAGTTCTTC
cdr3_length: 16
j_call: TRBJ2-1
v_call: TRBV2
d_call: TRBD2
clone_size: .

cdr3_aa: CASSEQPRTVKTADTQYF
cdr3_nt: TGTGCCAGCAGTGAACAACCCCGGACCGTGAAGACCGCGGATACGCAGTATTTT
cdr3_length: 18
j_call: TRBJ2-3
v_call: TRBV25-1
d_call: .
clone_size: .

cdr3_aa: CASSSGQGSFGPQHF
cdr3_nt: TGTGCCAGTAGTTCGGGACAGGGCTCCTTCGGGCCCCAGCATTTT
cdr3_length: 15
j_call: TRBJ1-5
v_call: TRBV19
d_call: TRBD1
clone_size: few

cdr3_aa: CASSLDGTGWTEAFF
cdr3_nt: TGCGCCAGCAGCTTGGACGGGACAGGGTGGACTGAAGCTTTCTTT
cdr3_length: 15
j_call: TRBJ1-1
v_call: TRBV5-1
d_call: TRBD1
clone_size: .

cdr3_aa: CASSPRQRTDTQYF
cdr3_nt: TGTGCCAGTAGTCCACGACAGAGGACAGATACGCAGTATTTT
cdr3_length: 14
j_call: TRBJ2-3
v_call: TRBV19
d_call: .
clone_size: .

cdr3_aa: CASIGFLGGEQYF
cdr3_nt: TGTGCCAGCATTGGATTTTTGGGGGGCGAGCAGTACTTC
cdr3_length: 13
j_call: TRBJ2-7
v_call: TRBV6-5
d_call: .
clone_size: .

cdr3_aa: CAHRSANYGYTF
cdr3_nt: TGTGCCCACAGGTCCGCTAACTATGGCTACACCTTC
cdr3_length: 12
j_call: TRBJ1-2
v_call: TRBV30
d_call: .
clone_size: .